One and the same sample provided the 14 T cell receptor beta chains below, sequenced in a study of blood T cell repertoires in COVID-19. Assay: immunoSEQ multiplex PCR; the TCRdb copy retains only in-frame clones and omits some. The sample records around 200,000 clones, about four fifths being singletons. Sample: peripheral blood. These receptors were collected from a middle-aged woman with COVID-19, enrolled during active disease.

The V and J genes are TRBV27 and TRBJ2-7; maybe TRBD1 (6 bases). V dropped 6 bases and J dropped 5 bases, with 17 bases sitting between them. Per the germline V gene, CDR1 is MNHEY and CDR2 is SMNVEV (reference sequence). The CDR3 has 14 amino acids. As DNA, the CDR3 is TGTGCCAGCAGCCGACTCCAACAGGGACACGAGCAGTACTTC. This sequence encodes CASSRLQQGHEQYF.

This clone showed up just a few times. CDR3 residues: CASSYTTKLQETQYF. As DNA, the CDR3 is TGTGCCAGCAGTTACACTACGAAGCTTCAAGAGACCCAGTACTTC. This chain connects TRBV6-6 to TRBJ2-5; no firm D call. Germline CDR1 and CDR2: MNHNY and SVGAGI (reference sequence). Trimming shortened V by 2 bases and J by 2 bases, and 12 bases separated the two germline ends. The CDR3 contains 15 residues.

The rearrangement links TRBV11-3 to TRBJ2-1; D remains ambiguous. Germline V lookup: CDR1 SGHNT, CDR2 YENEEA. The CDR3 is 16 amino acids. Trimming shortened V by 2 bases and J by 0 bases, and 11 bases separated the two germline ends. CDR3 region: CASSLNVAFSYNEQFF. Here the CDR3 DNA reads TGTGCCAGCAGCTTAAATGTCGCGTTCTCCTACAATGAGCAGTTCTTC.

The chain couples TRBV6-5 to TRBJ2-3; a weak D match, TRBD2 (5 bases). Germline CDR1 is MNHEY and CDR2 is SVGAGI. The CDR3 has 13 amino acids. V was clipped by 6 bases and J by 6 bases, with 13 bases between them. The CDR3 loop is CASRSTGSDTQYF. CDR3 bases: TGTGCCAGCAGATCAACGGGGTCGGATACGCAGTATTTT.

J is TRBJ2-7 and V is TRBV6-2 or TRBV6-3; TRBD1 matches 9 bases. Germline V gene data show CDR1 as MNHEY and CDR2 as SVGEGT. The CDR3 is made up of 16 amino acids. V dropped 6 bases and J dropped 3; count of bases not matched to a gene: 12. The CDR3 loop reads CASSPRGTGRVYEQYF. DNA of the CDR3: TGTGCCAGCAGCCCTCGCGGGACAGGGAGGGTCTACGAGCAGTACTTC.

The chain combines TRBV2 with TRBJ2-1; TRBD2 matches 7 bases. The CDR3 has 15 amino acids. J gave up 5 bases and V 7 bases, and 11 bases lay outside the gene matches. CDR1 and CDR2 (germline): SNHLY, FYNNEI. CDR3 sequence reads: CASTIGGIGNNEQFF. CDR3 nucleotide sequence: TGTGCCAGCACTATCGGGGGGATAGGAAACAATGAGCAGTTCTTC.

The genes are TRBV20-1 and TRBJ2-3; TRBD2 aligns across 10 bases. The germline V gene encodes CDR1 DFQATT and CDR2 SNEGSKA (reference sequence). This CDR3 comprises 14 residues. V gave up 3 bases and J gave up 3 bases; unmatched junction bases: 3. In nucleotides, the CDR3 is TGCAGTGCTAGTCCTAGCGGGAGAACAGATACGCAGTATTTT. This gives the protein CSASPSGRTDTQYF.

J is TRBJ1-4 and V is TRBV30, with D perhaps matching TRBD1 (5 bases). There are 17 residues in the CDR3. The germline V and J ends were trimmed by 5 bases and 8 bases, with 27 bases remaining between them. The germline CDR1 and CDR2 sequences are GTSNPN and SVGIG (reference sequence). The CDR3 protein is CAWGRQGGAEWSEKLFF. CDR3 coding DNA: TGTGCCTGGGGACGGCAGGGCGGGGCAGAATGGAGCGAAAAACTGTTTTTT.

Here the CDR3 DNA reads TGTGCCACCAGTGATAAGGGGACAGATACGCAGTATTTT. Amino acid sequence: CATSDKGTDTQYF. The chain combines TRBV24-1 with TRBJ2-3; perhaps TRBD1 as D (5 bases). Germline V gene data show CDR1 as KGHDR and CDR2 as SFDVKD. This CDR3 is built from 13 residues. Trimming removed 3 bases from V and 3 bases from J, with 6 bases in between.

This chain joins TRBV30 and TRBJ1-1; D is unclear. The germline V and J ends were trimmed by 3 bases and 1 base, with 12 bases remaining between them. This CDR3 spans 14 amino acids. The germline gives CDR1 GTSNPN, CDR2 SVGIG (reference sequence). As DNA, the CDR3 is TGTGCCTGGAGCTCAGCGACGGGGAACACTGAAGCTTTCTTT. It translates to CAWSSATGNTEAFF. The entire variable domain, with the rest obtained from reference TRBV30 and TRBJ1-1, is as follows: SQTIHQWPATLVQPVGSPLSLECTVEGTSNPNLYWYRQAAGRGLQLLFYSVGIGQISSEVPQNLSASRPQDRQFILSSKKLLLSDSGFYLCAWSSATGNTEAFFGQGTRLTVV.

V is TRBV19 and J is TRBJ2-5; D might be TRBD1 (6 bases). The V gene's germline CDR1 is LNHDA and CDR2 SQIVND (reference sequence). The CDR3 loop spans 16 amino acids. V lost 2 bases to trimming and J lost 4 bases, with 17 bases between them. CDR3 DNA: TGTGCCAGTAGTATAATCTTCGGGGCAGGGGTAGAGACCCAGTACTTC. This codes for CASSIIFGAGVETQYF. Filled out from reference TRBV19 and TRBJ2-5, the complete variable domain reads DGGITQSPKYLFRKEGQNVTLSCEQNLNHDAMYWYRQDPGQGLRLIYYSQIVNDFQKGDIAEGYSVSREKKESFPLTVTSAQKNPTAFYLCASSIIFGAGVETQYFGPGTRLLVL.

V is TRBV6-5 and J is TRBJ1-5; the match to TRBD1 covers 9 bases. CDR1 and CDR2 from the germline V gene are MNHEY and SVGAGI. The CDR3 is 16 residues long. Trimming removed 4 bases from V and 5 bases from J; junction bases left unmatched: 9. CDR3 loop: CASSCPGQGGDQPQHF. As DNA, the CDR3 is TGTGCCAGCAGTTGTCCGGGACAGGGAGGGGATCAGCCCCAGCATTTT.

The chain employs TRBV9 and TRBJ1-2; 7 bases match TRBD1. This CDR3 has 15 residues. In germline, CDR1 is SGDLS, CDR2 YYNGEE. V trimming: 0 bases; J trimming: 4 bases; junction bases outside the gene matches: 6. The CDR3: CASSVATGAFYGYTF. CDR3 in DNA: TGTGCCAGCAGCGTAGCTACAGGGGCCTTCTATGGCTACACCTTC.

In DNA, the CDR3 is TGTGCCAGCAGTGCAGGGATACGGACCCAGTACTTC. Translating it yields CASSAGIRTQYF. This chain connects TRBV11-2 to TRBJ2-5; perhaps TRBD1 as D (5 bases). V lost 6 bases and J 7 bases, leaving 12 bases between the germline ends. The CDR3 runs 12 residues. Germline CDR1 SGHAT, CDR2 FQNNGV.